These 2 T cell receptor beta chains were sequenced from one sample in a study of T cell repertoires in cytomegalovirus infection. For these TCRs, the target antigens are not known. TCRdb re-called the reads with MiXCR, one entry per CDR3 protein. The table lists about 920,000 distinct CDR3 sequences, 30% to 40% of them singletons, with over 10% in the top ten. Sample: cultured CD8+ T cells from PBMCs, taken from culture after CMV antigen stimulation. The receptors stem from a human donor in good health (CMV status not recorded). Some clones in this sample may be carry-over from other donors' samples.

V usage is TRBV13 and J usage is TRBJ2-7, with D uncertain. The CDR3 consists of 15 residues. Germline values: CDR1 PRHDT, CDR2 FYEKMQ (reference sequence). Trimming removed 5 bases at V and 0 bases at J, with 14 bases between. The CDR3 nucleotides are TGTGCCAGCAGCCTCACGGGTTCTAGCTCCTACGAGCAGTACTTC. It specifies CASSLTGSSSYEQYF.

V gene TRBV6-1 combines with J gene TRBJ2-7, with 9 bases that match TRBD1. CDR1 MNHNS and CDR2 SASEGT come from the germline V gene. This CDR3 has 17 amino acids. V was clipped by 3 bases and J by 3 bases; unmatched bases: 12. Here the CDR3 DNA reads TGTGCCAGCAGTGAGCCGGGACAGGGCTTTAACGGCTACGAGCAGTACTTC. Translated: CASSEPGQGFNGYEQYF.